Below are 13 T cell receptor beta chains sequenced from a single sample in a study of T cells after somatic rescue of genetic block. Profiling relied on immunoSEQ multiplex PCR, and the TCRdb table lists in-frame clones only, not all of them. The data contain about 72,000 clones, approximately 90% of them singletons. The specimen sequenced was peripheral blood mononuclear cells (PBMCs). The receptors here all came from a man under 40.

The chain recombines TRBV28 with TRBJ1-2; D perhaps matches TRBD1 (5 bases). V lost 6 bases and J 5 bases, leaving 19 bases between the germline ends. CDR3 size: 15 residues. Germline values: CDR1 MDHEN, CDR2 SYDVKM. CDR3 bases: TGTGCCAGCAGCCGTGCGGGGGTAATCGATTATGGCTACACCTTC. It is translated as CASSRAGVIDYGYTF.

The chain carries TRBV7-9 and TRBJ2-3; TRBD2 might be the D (6 bases). The CDR3 runs 16 residues. The germline V and J ends were trimmed by 1 base and 2 bases, with 13 bases remaining between them. CDR1 and CDR2 from the germline V gene are SEHNR and FQNEAQ (reference sequence). The CDR3 spells CASSLGGRGYTDTQYF. The CDR3 DNA reads as TGTGCCAGCAGCTTAGGAGGTCGGGGGTACACAGATACGCAGTATTTT.

The gene calls are TRBV19 and TRBJ2-1, with a weak D call TRBD1 (5 bases). Germline V gene data show CDR1 as LNHDA and CDR2 as SQIVND (reference sequence). The V gene lost 0 bases and the J gene lost 3 bases, with 15 bases spanning the gap. The CDR3 sequence is 17 residues long. CDR3 residues: CASSIDQGRYIYNEQFF. The CDR3 DNA is TGTGCCAGTAGTATAGATCAGGGCAGGTATATCTACAATGAGCAGTTCTTC. The full variable domain, rest sourced from reference TRBV19 and TRBJ2-1, is DGGITQSPKYLFRKEGQNVTLSCEQNLNHDAMYWYRQDPGQGLRLIYYSQIVNDFQKGDIAEGYSVSREKKESFPLTVTSAQKNPTAFYLCASSIDQGRYIYNEQFFGPGTRLTVL.

V and J are TRBV6-5 and TRBJ2-3; the D is unclear. The germline V gene encodes CDR1 MNHEY and CDR2 SVGAGI. The V end lost 10 bases, the J end lost 2 bases, and 13 bases lay between the germline ends. The length of the CDR3 is 13 residues. The CDR3 spells CATRPLITDTQYF. CDR3 nucleotides: TGTGCCACCAGGCCCTTGATCACAGATACGCAGTATTTT.

This clone showed up just a few times. The chain has TRBV27 and TRBJ1-2; 12 nucleotides agree with TRBD1. Germline values: CDR1 MNHEY, CDR2 SMNVEV (reference sequence). This CDR3 contains 15 residues. The trim removed 5 bases at V and 8 bases at J, leaving 9 bases unmatched. Here the CDR3 reads CASSALRDRGRGYTF. CDR3 bases: TGTGCCAGCAGTGCCCTCCGGGACAGGGGGCGGGGCTACACCTTC.

This rearrangement joins TRBV2 to TRBJ1-6; no firm D call. V lost 2 bases to trimming and J lost 16 bases, with 12 bases between them. Per the germline V gene, CDR1 is SNHLY and CDR2 is FYNNEI. This CDR3 has 12 amino acids. The CDR3 DNA sequence: TGTGCCAGCAGTGAACAAGGGTTCCCTCTCCACTTT. Translating it yields CASSEQGFPLHF.

This chain links TRBV6-5 with TRBJ2-1; 8 nucleotides line up with TRBD2. Losses at the gene ends were 7 bases for V and 7 bases for J; bases not matched to a gene: 6. Germline-derived CDR1 and CDR2 are MNHEY and SVGAGI. The CDR3 is 13 amino acids. The CDR3 here is CASTRGGANEQFF. CDR3 in DNA: TGTGCCAGCACCCGGGGGGGTGCTAATGAGCAGTTCTTC.

CDR3 in amino acids: CAWGKGTAEQYF. CDR3 nucleotide sequence: TGTGCCTGGGGGAAAGGGACAGCCGAGCAGTACTTC. This chain joins TRBV30 and TRBJ2-7; TRBD1 aligns across 7 bases. The CDR3 spans 12 residues. Per the germline V gene, CDR1 is GTSNPN and CDR2 is SVGIG (reference sequence). The junction had 7 bases not matched to a gene; V was cut back by 5 bases and J by 6 bases.

V usage is TRBV19 and J usage is TRBJ2-7; TRBD2 matches 8 bases. CDR1 and CDR2 from the germline V gene are LNHDA and SQIVND (reference sequence). CDR3 size: 13 residues. The J segment lost 3 bases and the V segment lost 3 bases, leaving 1 base of the junction unmatched. The CDR3 protein is CASSIGGVYEQYF. In nucleotides, the CDR3 is TGTGCCAGTAGTATCGGGGGGGTCTACGAGCAGTACTTC.

This chain links TRBV5-1 with TRBJ1-5, with a possible D match to TRBD1 (5 bases). Germline V CDR1 and CDR2: SGHRS, YFSETQ. The CDR3 consists of 15 residues. Trimming shortened V by 0 bases and J by 3 bases, and 10 bases separated the two germline ends. CDR3 protein: CASSLGGVLNQPQHF. DNA of the CDR3: TGCGCCAGCAGCTTGGGGGGCGTCCTCAATCAGCCCCAGCATTTT.

CDR3 DNA: TGTGCCAGCAGTGGGTGGACAGGGGGTGTAGATACGCAGTATTTT. It encodes CASSGWTGGVDTQYF. The chain combines TRBV27 with TRBJ2-3; 10 nucleotides agree with TRBD1. V dropped 5 bases and J dropped 5; count of bases not matched to a gene: 7. Germline CDR1 is MNHEY and CDR2 is SMNVEV (reference sequence). This CDR3 region has 15 residues.

This clone was picked up a small number of times. The chain carries TRBV27 and TRBJ1-2, with TRBD1 matching over 7 bases. Germline V gene lookup returns CDR1 MNHEY and CDR2 SMNVEV (reference sequence). With V trimmed by 4 bases and J by 3 bases, 2 bases remained unmatched. This CDR3 is built from 13 residues. The CDR3 sequence: CASSYDRDYGYTF. DNA of the CDR3: TGTGCCAGCAGTTACGACAGGGACTATGGCTACACCTTC.

The CDR3 nucleotides are TGTGCCAGCAGTCGACAGGGACTTTCTGGGGCCAACGTCCTGACTTTC. It yields the protein CASSRQGLSGANVLTF. The rearrangement joins TRBV2 to TRBJ2-6, with a tentative D call TRBD1 (7 bases). V was pared by 5 bases and J by 1 base, with 12 bases between. The length of the CDR3 is 16 residues. The germline gives CDR1 SNHLY, CDR2 FYNNEI.